Listed below are T cell receptor beta chains from one sample, sequenced in a study of graft-versus-host responses after intestinal transplantation. Assay: immunoSEQ multiplex PCR; the TCRdb copy retains only in-frame clones and omits some. The sample carries roughly 9,600 clones, around 79% recorded once. Sequencing used ileum tissue, obtained about 430 days after intestinal transplantation. These receptor sequences come from a human patient who received an intestinal transplant, so some T cells may come from the graft donor. Each CDR3 is given with its conserved first and last residue. D genes are given only for firm matches. Clone size is not always given. Where it is, it says once, few, many or a class for expanded clones.

D: NA; J: TRBJ2-7; length: 14; size: NA; V: TRBV28; DNA: TGTGCCAGCAGTTTCGGGGGAAGCTCCTACGAGCAGTACTTC; CDR3: CASSFGGSSYEQYF
D: TRBD1; J: TRBJ1-5; length: 15; size: few; V: TRBV6-5; DNA: TGTGCCAGCAGCCCGGGACAGGGAGGCAATCAGCCCCAGCATTTT; CDR3: CASSPGQGGNQPQHF
D: NA; J: TRBJ2-7; length: 15; size: NA; V: TRBV7-6; DNA: TGTGCCAGCAGCTTAGAAGCAGGGGCCCTCTACGAGCAGTACTTC; CDR3: CASSLEAGALYEQYF
D: NA; J: TRBJ1-1; length: 12; size: NA; V: TRBV2; DNA: TGTGCCAGCGAGGGACTCCTGGCTGAAGCTTTCTTT; CDR3: CASEGLLAEAFF
D: TRBD1; J: TRBJ2-7; length: 15; size: NA; V: TRBV2; DNA: TGTGCCAGCAAATTCGACAGGGGAATATCCTACGAGCAGTACTTC; CDR3: CASKFDRGISYEQYF
D: TRBD1; J: TRBJ1-6; length: 15; size: NA; V: TRBV25-1; DNA: TGTGCCAGCAGTCGAACGGGACAGGGGGATTCACCCCTCCACTTT; CDR3: CASSRTGQGDSPLHF
D: TRBD1; J: TRBJ1-1; length: 13; size: few; V: TRBV12-5; DNA: TGTGCTAGTGGTAGAACAGGGGGCACTGAAGCTTTCTTT; CDR3: CASGRTGGTEAFF
D: NA; J: TRBJ2-7; length: 14; size: NA; V: TRBV19; DNA: TGTACCAAAAGAATGGAGGGGTGGTTCTTCGAGCAGTACTTC; CDR3: CTKRMEGWFFEQYF
D: NA; J: TRBJ2-7; length: 12; size: NA; V: TRBV28; DNA: TGTGCCAGCAGTTTCGGGGTTAACGAGCAGTACTTC; CDR3: CASSFGVNEQYF
D: NA; J: TRBJ1-2; length: 15; size: NA; V: TRBV11-2; DNA: TGTGCCAGCAGCGAAGCAACCGCCCGATATGTGGGCTACACCTTC; CDR3: CASSEATARYVGYTF
D: NA; J: TRBJ1-1; length: 14; size: NA; V: TRBV4-1; DNA: TGCGCCAGCAGCCAAGGGTCGATGAACACTGAAGCTTTCTTT; CDR3: CASSQGSMNTEAFF
D: NA; J: TRBJ2-3; length: 12; size: NA; V: TRBV14; DNA: TGTGCCAGCAGCTCCCAAGGAGATACGCAGTATTTT; CDR3: CASSSQGDTQYF
D: TRBD1; J: TRBJ2-5; length: 12; size: NA; V: TRBV28; DNA: TGTGCCAGCAGTTTCTCTACAGGGGTTCCCTACTTC; CDR3: CASSFSTGVPYF
D: NA; J: TRBJ1-5; length: 16; size: NA; V: TRBV6-1; DNA: TGTGCCAGCAGTGAAACCACGGCGGGCCACAATCAGCCCCAGCATTTT; CDR3: CASSETTAGHNQPQHF
D: NA; J: TRBJ2-5; length: 13; size: NA; V: TRBV6-1; DNA: TGTGCCAGCAGTGCGTGGGTCCAAGAGACCCAGTACTTC; CDR3: CASSAWVQETQYF
D: TRBD2; J: TRBJ2-3; length: 18; size: NA; V: TRBV5-1; DNA: TGCGCCAGCAGCCGCGGACTAGCGGGGGTGTTTAGCACAGATACGCAGTATTTT; CDR3: CASSRGLAGVFSTDTQYF
D: NA; J: TRBJ2-7; length: 12; size: NA; V: TRBV7-2; DNA: TGTGCCAGCGGCGGGCTGTCCTACGAGCAGTACTTC; CDR3: CASGGLSYEQYF
D: NA; J: TRBJ1-2; length: 16; size: NA; V: TRBV4-2; DNA: TGTGCCAGCAGCCAAGATTTTAATTGGGGGGCGGAAGGCTACACCTTC; CDR3: CASSQDFNWGAEGYTF
D: TRBD1; J: TRBJ1-3; length: 15; size: NA; V: TRBV5-6; DNA: TGTGCCAGCAGCTTAGACAGGGGTGGCGGAAACACCATATATTTT; CDR3: CASSLDRGGGNTIYF
D: TRBD1; J: TRBJ2-7; length: 13; size: NA; V: TRBV29-1; DNA: TGCAGCGTCTTACGGGACAGAGATTACGAGCAGTACTTC; CDR3: CSVLRDRDYEQYF
D: NA; J: TRBJ1-5; length: 13; size: few; V: TRBV19; DNA: TGTGCCAGTAGGGTGGATAGCAATCAGCCCCAGCATTTT; CDR3: CASRVDSNQPQHF
D: NA; J: TRBJ2-3; length: 12; size: NA; V: TRBV10-1; DNA: TGCGCCAGCAGCGCGGGTGGGAATACGCAGTATTTT; CDR3: CASSAGGNTQYF
D: TRBD2; J: TRBJ2-5; length: 20; size: NA; V: TRBV15; DNA: TGTGCCACCAGCAGAGCCCTTTTTACACGGGCCGGGGGGGCGAAAGAGACCCAGTACTTC; CDR3: CATSRALFTRAGGAKETQYF
D: NA; J: TRBJ1-1; length: 12; size: NA; V: TRBV19; DNA: TGTGCCAGTAGTGGTCCAGGGTCGGGAGGTTTCTTT; CDR3: CASSGPGSGGFF
D: TRBD2; J: TRBJ2-1; length: 18; size: NA; V: TRBV5-8; DNA: TGTGCCAGCAGCTTGGGACTAGCGGGGGGCCGGGTCGACAATGAGCAGTTCTTC; CDR3: CASSLGLAGGRVDNEQFF
D: NA; J: TRBJ1-3; length: 14; size: NA; V: TRBV6-6; DNA: TGTGCCGGTCGGTCTGGGAGCTCTGGAAACACCATATATTTT; CDR3: CAGRSGSSGNTIYF
D: TRBD1; J: TRBJ1-1; length: 15; size: NA; V: TRBV6-5; DNA: TGTGCCAGCAGCTCCCCGACAGGGTTCAACACTGAAGCTTTCTTT; CDR3: CASSSPTGFNTEAFF
D: NA; J: TRBJ1-2; length: 15; size: NA; V: TRBV27; DNA: TGTGCCAGCAGTTCCCTCCGGGACGGCCACTATGGCTACACCTTC; CDR3: CASSSLRDGHYGYTF
D: NA; J: TRBJ1-2; length: 14; size: NA; V: TRBV25-1; DNA: TGTGCCAGCAGTGAGTTTCAAGGGACCAGTGGCTACACCTTC; CDR3: CASSEFQGTSGYTF
D: TRBD2; J: TRBJ2-1; length: 14; size: NA; V: TRBV6-4; DNA: TGTGCCAGCAGTGTAAGCGGGGGGGCAGATGAGCAGTTCTTC; CDR3: CASSVSGGADEQFF
D: NA; J: TRBJ2-1; length: 14; size: NA; V: TRBV5-1; DNA: TGCGCCAGCAGCTTGCAACAGATATACAATGAGCAGTTCTTC; CDR3: CASSLQQIYNEQFF
D: NA; J: TRBJ2-1; length: 17; size: few; V: TRBV11-1; DNA: TGTGCCAGCAGCTTTCTGGCGGCCAGTCAAATGTACAATGAGCAGTTCTTC; CDR3: CASSFLAASQMYNEQFF
D: NA; J: TRBJ2-7; length: 14; size: NA; V: TRBV6-8; DNA: TGTGCCAGCAGTTACCGTAAAGAGCCTAACGAGCAGTACTTC; CDR3: CASSYRKEPNEQYF
D: NA; J: TRBJ2-4; length: 14; size: NA; V: TRBV5-1; DNA: TGCGCCAGCAGCTTGGGACAGAGCAAAAACATTCAGTACTTC; CDR3: CASSLGQSKNIQYF
D: NA; J: TRBJ1-2; length: 14; size: NA; V: TRBV28; DNA: TGTGCCAGCAGTGGTACCAAGGGGCCCGGCGGCTACACCTTC; CDR3: CASSGTKGPGGYTF
D: NA; J: TRBJ1-3; length: 15; size: NA; V: TRBV7-6; DNA: TGCGCCAGCAGCTCCACCCCGGGGACGGGAAACACCATATATTTT; CDR3: CASSSTPGTGNTIYF
D: NA; J: TRBJ1-5; length: 13; size: NA; V: TRBV6-1; DNA: TGTGCCAGCAGAGAAGAAATGTACCAGCCCCAGCATTTT; CDR3: CASREEMYQPQHF
D: TRBD1; J: TRBJ2-2; length: 16; size: few; V: TRBV5-4; DNA: TGTGCCAGCACCCCGGGACAGGGGGTGTTAACCGGGGAGCTGTTTTTT; CDR3: CASTPGQGVLTGELFF
D: NA; J: TRBJ1-6; length: 13; size: NA; V: TRBV6-5; DNA: TGTGCCAGCAGTACTACAGGGAATTCACCCCTCCACTTT; CDR3: CASSTTGNSPLHF
D: NA; J: TRBJ1-3; length: 17; size: NA; V: TRBV7-2; DNA: TGTGCCAGCAGCCCGCAGGGCAGTTTAATCTCTGGAAACACCATATATTTT; CDR3: CASSPQGSLISGNTIYF
D: NA; J: TRBJ2-6; length: 14; size: few; V: TRBV6-5; DNA: TGTGCCAGCAGTTCAAGCTCTGGGGCCAACGTCCTGACTTTC; CDR3: CASSSSSGANVLTF
D: NA; J: TRBJ1-4; length: 15; size: NA; V: TRBV28; DNA: TGTGCCAGCAGTTTATATCAGCAAACTAATGAAAAACTGTTTTTT; CDR3: CASSLYQQTNEKLFF
D: NA; J: TRBJ2-2; length: 16; size: medium-sized; V: TRBV15; DNA: TGTGCCACCAGCAGATTTGGTCAGGGGAGGACCGGGGAGCTGTTTTTT; CDR3: CATSRFGQGRTGELFF
D: NA; J: TRBJ2-7; length: 13; size: NA; V: TRBV2; DNA: TGTGCCAGCAGTGAAGGCGGGGTTCGCGAGCAGTACTTC; CDR3: CASSEGGVREQYF
D: NA; J: TRBJ1-5; length: 16; size: NA; V: TRBV10-2; DNA: TGCGCCAGCAGTGAGTCGACAGTATATAGCAATCAGCCCCAGCATTTT; CDR3: CASSESTVYSNQPQHF